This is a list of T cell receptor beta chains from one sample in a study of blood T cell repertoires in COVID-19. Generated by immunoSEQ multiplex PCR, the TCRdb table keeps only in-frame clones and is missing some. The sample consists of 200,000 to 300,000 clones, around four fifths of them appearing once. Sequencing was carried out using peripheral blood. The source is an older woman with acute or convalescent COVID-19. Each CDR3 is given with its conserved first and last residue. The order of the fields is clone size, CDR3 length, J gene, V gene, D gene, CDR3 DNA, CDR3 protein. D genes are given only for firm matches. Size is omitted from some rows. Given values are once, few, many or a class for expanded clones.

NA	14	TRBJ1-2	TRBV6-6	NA	TGTGCCAGCAGTTTACCGACGGAGAACTATGGCTACACCTTC	CASSLPTENYGYTF
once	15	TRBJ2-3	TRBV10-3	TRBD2	TGTGCCATCAGGAGGACTAGCGGGGGCGCGGATACGCAGTATTTT	CAIRRTSGGADTQYF
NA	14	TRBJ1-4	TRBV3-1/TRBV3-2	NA	TGTGCCAGCAGCCAAGGGAGCACTAATGAAAAACTGTTTTTT	CASSQGSTNEKLFF
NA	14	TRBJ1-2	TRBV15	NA	TGTGCCACCAGCAGAGACGTGACAGGCAATGGCTACACCTTC	CATSRDVTGNGYTF
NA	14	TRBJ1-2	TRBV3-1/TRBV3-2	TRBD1	TGTGCCAGCAGGGGACAGGGGATTAACTATGGCTACACCTTC	CASRGQGINYGYTF
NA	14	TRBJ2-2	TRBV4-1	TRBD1	TGCGCCAGCAGCCAGGACAGGGGGCTTGGGGAGCTGTTTTTT	CASSQDRGLGELFF
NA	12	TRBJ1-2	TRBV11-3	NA	TGTGCCAGGACAGTTTCTAACTATGGCTACACCTTC	CARTVSNYGYTF
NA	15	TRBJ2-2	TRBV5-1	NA	TGCGCCAGCAGCCCCACCTCTCGACTCGGCGGGGAGCTGTTTTTT	CASSPTSRLGGELFF
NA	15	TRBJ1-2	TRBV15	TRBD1	TGTGCCACCAGCGGTACCGGGACAGGGCTTGGCGGCTACACCTTC	CATSGTGTGLGGYTF
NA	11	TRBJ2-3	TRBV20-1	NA	TGCAGTGCAACCCGGGCAGATACGCAGTATTTT	CSATRADTQYF
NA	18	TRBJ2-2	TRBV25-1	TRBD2	TGTGCCAGCAGTGAATTCTGGGGGGAGGGACCGAACACCGGGGAGCTGTTTTTT	CASSEFWGEGPNTGELFF
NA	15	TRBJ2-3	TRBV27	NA	TGTGCCAGCAGTTTTCGTGGGGGGGCCGGCAATACGCAGTATTTT	CASSFRGGAGNTQYF
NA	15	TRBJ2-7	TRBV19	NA	TGTGCCAGCAAGAGGAAGGAGACAGCTTCCTACGAGCAGTACTTC	CASKRKETASYEQYF
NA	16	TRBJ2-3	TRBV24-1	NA	TGTGCCACCAGTGATCCCCGTAGGGGCGCGGCAGATACGCAGTATTTT	CATSDPRRGAADTQYF
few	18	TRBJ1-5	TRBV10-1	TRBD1	TGCGCCAGCAGTACGGGACAGGGTGTTCCGTATAGCAATCAGCCCCAGCATTTT	CASSTGQGVPYSNQPQHF
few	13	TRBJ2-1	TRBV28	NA	TGTGCCAGCAAAAGGACAGACTACAATGAGCAGTTCTTC	CASKRTDYNEQFF
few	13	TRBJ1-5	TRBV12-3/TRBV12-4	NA	TGTGCCAGCAATATGGGGGGGCCCCAGCCCCAGCATTTT	CASNMGGPQPQHF
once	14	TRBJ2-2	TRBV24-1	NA	TGTGCCACCAGTGTACCAGGCAACACCGGGGAGCTGTTTTTT	CATSVPGNTGELFF
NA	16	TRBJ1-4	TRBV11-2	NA	TGTGCCAGCAGCTTAGATTTGGCATCAACTAATGAAAAACTGTTTTTT	CASSLDLASTNEKLFF
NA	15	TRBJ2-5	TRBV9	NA	TGTGCCAGCAGCGTAGGGGCGGGGACCCAAGAGACCCAGTACTTC	CASSVGAGTQETQYF
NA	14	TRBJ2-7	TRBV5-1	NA	TGCGCCAGCAGTCTAAGGACAGACGTTTACGAGCAGTACTTC	CASSLRTDVYEQYF
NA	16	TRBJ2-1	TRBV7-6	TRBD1	TGTGCCAGCAGCTCCAACAGGGGGCCCTCCTACAATGAGCAGTTCTTC	CASSSNRGPSYNEQFF
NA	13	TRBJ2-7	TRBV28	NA	TGTGCCAGCAGTTTCCAGGAACCCTACGAGCAGTACTTC	CASSFQEPYEQYF
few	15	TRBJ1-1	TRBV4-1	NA	TGCGCCAGCAGCCAGGCCGAGACAGGGAACACTGAAGCTTTCTTT	CASSQAETGNTEAFF
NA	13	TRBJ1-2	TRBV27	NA	TGTGCCAGCAGTTCTAACAGGGTAAATGGCTACACCTTC	CASSSNRVNGYTF
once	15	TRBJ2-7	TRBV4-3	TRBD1	TGCGCCAGCAGCCAAGATACGGACAGGTCCTCCGAGCAGTACTTC	CASSQDTDRSSEQYF
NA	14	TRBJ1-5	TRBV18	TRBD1	TGTGCCAGCTCACCGAGGACAGGGGATCAGCCCCAGCATTTT	CASSPRTGDQPQHF
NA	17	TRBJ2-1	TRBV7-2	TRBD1	TGTGCCAGCAGCCCGCGATTCGGGGGACAGGCGTACAATGAGCAGTTCTTC	CASSPRFGGQAYNEQFF
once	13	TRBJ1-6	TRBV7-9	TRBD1	TGTGCCAGCAGGCTAACAGGGGTATCACCCCTCCACTTT	CASRLTGVSPLHF
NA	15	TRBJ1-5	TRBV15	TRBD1	TGTGCCACCAGCAGAGACCATGGACAGGGTAAGGCCCAGCATTTT	CATSRDHGQGKAQHF
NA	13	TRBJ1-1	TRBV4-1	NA	TGCGCCAGCGGTGCCCCGGAGGGCACTGAAGCTTTCTTT	CASGAPEGTEAFF
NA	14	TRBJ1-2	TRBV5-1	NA	TGCGCCAGCAGCTTGGCCCTCGCCAGTGATGGCTACACCTTC	CASSLALASDGYTF
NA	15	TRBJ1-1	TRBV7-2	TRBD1	TGTGCCAGCAGTCCTACGACAGGGGCAGGGTCTGAAGCTTTCTTT	CASSPTTGAGSEAFF
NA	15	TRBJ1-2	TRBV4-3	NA	TGCGCCAGCAGCCAAGATGGGGGGGAGGTCTATGGCTACACCTTC	CASSQDGGEVYGYTF
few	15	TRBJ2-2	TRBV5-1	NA	TGCGCCAGCAGCTTGTCAGGGGATGGAGTCGGGGAGCTGTTTTTT	CASSLSGDGVGELFF
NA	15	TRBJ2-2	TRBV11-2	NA	TGTGCCAGCCGGGGGTTGGGCAGGAACACCGGGGAGCTGTTTTTT	CASRGLGRNTGELFF
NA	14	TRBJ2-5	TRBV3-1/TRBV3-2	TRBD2	TGTGCCAGCAGCCGCAGCGGGGGGGTGGAGACCCAGTACTTC	CASSRSGGVETQYF
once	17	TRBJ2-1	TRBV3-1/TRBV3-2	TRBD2	TGTGCCAGCAGCCTGATGAGGACTAGCGGGGCCCTCAATGAGCAGTTCTTC	CASSLMRTSGALNEQFF
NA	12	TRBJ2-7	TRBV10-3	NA	TGTGCCATCAGTGAAGGGGGCTACGAGCAGTACTTC	CAISEGGYEQYF
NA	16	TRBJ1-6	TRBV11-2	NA	TGTGCCAGCAGCTTAGTTTCAGGGGCATATAATTCACCCCTCCACTTT	CASSLVSGAYNSPLHF
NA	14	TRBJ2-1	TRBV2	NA	TGTGCCAGCTTCCGGGACAATCCTAGAGGTGAGCAGTTCTTC	CASFRDNPRGEQFF